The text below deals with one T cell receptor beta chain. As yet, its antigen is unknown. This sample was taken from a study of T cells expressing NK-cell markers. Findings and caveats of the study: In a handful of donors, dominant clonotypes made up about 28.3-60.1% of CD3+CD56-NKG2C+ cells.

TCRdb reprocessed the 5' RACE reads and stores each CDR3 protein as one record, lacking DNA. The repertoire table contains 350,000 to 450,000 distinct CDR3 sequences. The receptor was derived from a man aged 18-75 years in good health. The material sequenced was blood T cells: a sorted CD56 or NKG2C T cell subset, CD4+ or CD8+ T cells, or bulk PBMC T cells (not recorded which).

CDR3 protein: CASSREVGGGSYEQYF. This chain uses TRBV6-1 with TRBJ2-7; TCRdb picks TRBD1, but there is no DNA to check that call. This CDR3 is built from 16 residues. CDR1 and CDR2 (germline): MNHNS, SASEGT.